The 26 T cell receptor beta chains in this list originate from one sample, sequenced in a study of tumor and adjacent non-tumor tissue in lung cancer. A modified ARM-PCR protocol with three rounds of nested PCR amplified TCRbeta. TCRdb used MiXCR to reprocess the multiplex PCR reads, holding one entry per CDR3 protein. The sample has approximately 47,000 distinct CDR3 sequences; 64% are singletons. This sample's RNA came from whole unsorted tissue. The normal lung tissue was taken more than 3 cm from the tumor edge. The sequenced sample consisted of distant non-tumor lung tissue. The receptors stem from a woman aged 70-85 years with non-small cell lung cancer.

With regard to this clonotype: Germline and junction disagree at one end, which may indicate a read error. This chain uses TRBV10-2 with TRBJ1-1; D remains unclear. Germline assignment: CDR1 WSHSY and CDR2 SAAADI. The CDR3 is made up of 15 amino acids. The CDR3 coding sequence is TGCACCGGCAGTGAGTGGAGCACTCTGAACACTGAAACTTTCTTT. It specifies CTGSEWSTLNTETFF.

This clonotype was counted a few times. The gene calls are TRBV6-7 and TRBJ1-1; D gene unclear. Being an ORF, TRBV6-7 has a function that is uncertain. V lost 2 bases and J lost 10, with 20 bases in between. The CDR3 extends over 15 amino acids. The CDR3 DNA is TGTGCCAGCAGTTACATGCGCACAGTGAACATTGGAGCTTTCTTT. This translates into CASSYMRTVNIGAFF.

Regarding this clonotype: The CDR3 does not end in the conserved phenylalanine or tryptophan, so this is likely a read error. This chain links TRBV11-1 with TRBJ2-7; D is ambiguous. Germline V gene sequence: CDR1 SGHAT, CDR2 FQDESV (reference sequence). The CDR3 spans 14 residues. The CDR3 reads CAGSFEASRYEQYL. The CDR3 DNA sequence: TGTGCCGGCAGCTTCGAAGCGAGTCGGTACGAGCAGTACTTA.

This clonotype showed up many times. The J gene is TRBJ2-7, the V gene TRBV29-1, with TRBD1 identical over 10 bases. The germline V gene has CDR1 SQVTM and CDR2 ANQGSEA. This CDR3 spans 12 amino acids. The ends lost 6 bases at V and 5 bases at J; junction bases unmatched: 4. CDR3 amino acids: CSVSGTGDEQYF. The CDR3, as DNA: TGCAGCGTATCGGGGACAGGGGACGAGCAGTACTTC.

With regard to this clonotype: The CDR3 does not close with the conserved phenylalanine or tryptophan, likely indicating a read error. The DNA is left out, because the CDR3 cannot be placed on it with certainty; the CDR3 is given as TCRdb lists it. The chain combines TRBV29-1 with TRBJ2-7. The germline gives CDR1 SQVTM, CDR2 ANQGSEA. The CDR3 is 14 amino acids long, termini counted. CDR3 region: CSVELGGSSYEQHL.

Notes on this clonotype: This may stem from a read error, because a much larger clone lies one nucleotide away. The chain is built from TRBV20-1 and TRBJ2-7, with D possibly being TRBD1 (6 bases). With 3 bases removed from V and 6 bases from J, the gap between germline ends came to 12 bases. From germline, CDR1 is DFQATT and CDR2 SNEGSKA (reference sequence). The CDR3 length is 12 residues. The DNA of the CDR3 is TGCAGTGCTAGCCTACAGGGCCGCGAGCAGTACTTC. This gives the protein CSASLQGREQYF.

Comments on this clonotype: A junction end diverges from the germline sequence, so it may reflect a read error. The CDR3 DNA follows: TGTGTCAGCAGTCGCTGGGACAGGGTTGACAAGCAGTACTTC. Translated, it gives CVSSRWDRVDKQYF. The chain carries TRBV28 and TRBJ2-7; TRBD1 matches 9 bases. Germline V gene data show CDR1 as MDHEN and CDR2 as SYDVKM. The CDR3 covers 14 residues.

Details on this clonotype: Possible read error: a much larger clone is one base away. The V gene is TRBV20-1, the J gene TRBJ1-5; D gene ambiguous. With the DNA end fitting TRBJ2-3 better, the J assignment may be wrong. Germline V gene data show CDR1 as DFQATT and CDR2 as SNEGSKA (reference sequence). The CDR3 loop spans 15 amino acids. DNA of the CDR3: TGCAGTGCTAGAGGTTCGTCTTATAGCAATCAGCCCCAGTATTTT. Translated, it gives CSARGSSYSNQPQYF.

The chain recombines TRBV2 with TRBJ2-2, with D perhaps matching TRBD1 (5 bases). Germline V gene sequence: CDR1 SNHLY, CDR2 FYNNEI. The CDR3 has 14 amino acids. V gave up 8 bases and J gave up 1 base, with 11 bases separating them. DNA for the CDR3: TGTGCCAGCGCCTGGACACAGAACACCGGGGAGCTGTTTTTT. Protein sequence: CASAWTQNTGELFF. The full variable domain, completed using reference TRBV2 and TRBJ2-2, is EPEVTQTPSHQVTQMGQEVILRCVPISNHLYFYWYRQILGQKVEFLVSFYNNEISEKSEIFDDQFSVERPDGSNFTLKIRSTKLEDSAMYFCASAWTQNTGELFFGEGSRLTVL.

Turning to this clonotype: The junction departs from the called germline gene at one end, perhaps through a read error. The chain uses TRBV30 and TRBJ1-1, with D uncertain. The CDR3 consists of 15 residues. CDR1 GTSNPN and CDR2 SVGIG come from the germline V gene (reference sequence). The CDR3 reads CAWSVAVGRVTEAFF. The CDR3 coding sequence is TGCGCCTGGAGTGTCGCGGTAGGGAGAGTCACTGAAGCTTTCTTT. The whole variable domain, remainder taken from reference TRBV30 and TRBJ1-1, is SQTIHQWPATLVQPVGSPLSLECTVEGTSNPNLYWYRQAAGRGLQLLFYSVGIGQISSEVPQNLSASRPQDRQFILSSKKLLLSDSGFYLCAWSVAVGRVTEAFFGQGTRLTVV.

This clonotype was seen ten or more times. CDR3 in DNA: TGTGCCAGCAGCTCACTAGCGGGAGGGCCCGAGCAGTACTTC. Amino acids: CASSSLAGGPEQYF. The J gene is TRBJ2-7, the V gene TRBV6-6, with 13 positions matching TRBD2. V lost 6 bases to trimming and J lost 6 bases; unmatched junction nucleotides: 5. There are 14 residues in the CDR3. CDR1 MNHNY and CDR2 SVGAGI come from the germline V gene (reference sequence).

The chain carries TRBV29-1 and TRBJ1-1; tentatively, D is TRBD1 (6 bases). Trimming left V 4 bases short and J 4 bases short, with 16 bases between. Germline V gene data show CDR1 as SQVTM and CDR2 as ANQGSEA. The CDR3 loop spans 14 amino acids. The CDR3 spells CSVAPLTGRTEAFF. CDR3 coding DNA: TGCAGCGTTGCTCCCCTGACAGGCCGCACTGAAGCTTTCTTT.

This rearrangement joins TRBV30 to TRBJ2-7, with D perhaps assigned TRBD1 or TRBD2 (5 bases each). From germline, CDR1 is GTSNPN and CDR2 SVGIG (reference sequence). V lost 0 bases, J lost 5 bases, and 14 bases lay in between. CDR3 length equals 14 residues. The CDR3 region is CAWSVIGATHEQYF. CDR3 DNA: TGTGCCTGGAGTGTAATCGGGGCCACTCACGAGCAGTACTTC.

To note about this clonotype: Given a much more abundant clone one base away, this may be a read error. The rearrangement uses TRBV28 and TRBJ1-1; 7 nucleotides line up with TRBD1. Germline assignment: CDR1 MDHEN and CDR2 SYDVKM. The CDR3 spans 13 residues. V dropped 9 bases and J dropped 12; count of bases not matched to a gene: 16. The CDR3 sequence is CASTSGGAYLTFF. Here the CDR3 DNA reads TGTGCCAGTACCTCAGGGGGGGCGTATTTGACTTTCTTT.

This clonotype was counted at least ten times. This chain connects TRBV20-1 to TRBJ2-1; 8 bases match TRBD2. This CDR3 region has 15 residues. Germline values: CDR1 DFQATT, CDR2 SNEGSKA (reference sequence). With 0 bases clipped from V and 5 bases from J, the junction kept 6 bases outside the gene matches. In nucleotides, the CDR3 is TGCAGTGCTAGAGATATTACTAGCGGAGACAATGAGCAGTTCTTC. It encodes CSARDITSGDNEQFF.

This clonotype has at least ten counts. This may arise from a read error, as a much more abundant clone is one base away. The chain uses TRBV12-3 or TRBV12-4 and TRBJ2-3; perhaps TRBD1 as D (5 bases). This CDR3 contains 13 residues. The CDR3 DNA reads TGTGCCCGCAGTGCCTCAGGGATAGATACGCAGTATTTT. Its protein product is CARSASGIDTQYF.

On this clonotype itself: Being one base from a much bigger clone, this may be a read error. V usage is TRBV5-1 and J usage is TRBJ2-7; D unresolved. The CDR3 length is 13 residues. V gave up 7 bases and J gave up 1 base, with 12 bases separating them. Germline CDR1 and CDR2: SGHRS and YFSETQ. Written as DNA, the CDR3 is TGCGCCAGCCAGCGAGAATCATCCTACGAGCAGTACTTC. Protein: CASQRESSYEQYF.

This clonotype was recorded a few times. A much larger clone is a single base away; this may be a read error. The chain has TRBV12-3 or TRBV12-4 and TRBJ2-1; D is tentatively TRBD1 or TRBD2 (5 bases each). The ends were cut back, 5 bases at V and 4 bases at J, with 18 bases in the middle. The length of the CDR3 is 16 residues. CDR3 nucleotides: TGTGCCAGCAGTCCACGGGACGCACTGGAATACAATGAGCAGTTCTTC. Its translation: CASSPRDALEYNEQFF.

Regarding this clonotype: The junction departs from the called germline gene at one end, perhaps through a read error. The rearrangement links TRBV29-1 to TRBJ2-1; the D gene could be TRBD1 or TRBD2 (5 bases each). Germline values: CDR1 SQVTM, CDR2 ANQGSEA. CDR3 length equals 12 residues. The CDR3 nucleotides are TGCAGCGATGAGTTGGACGGGGCTGAGAAGTTCTTC. It codes for CSDELDGAEKFF.

With regard to this clonotype: This could be a read error, since a much larger clone is one nucleotide away. This chain connects TRBV28 to TRBJ2-7; D may match TRBD1 or TRBD2 (5 bases each). The germline V gene has CDR1 MDHEN and CDR2 SYDVKM. Deletions cut 6 bases from V and 3 bases from J, with 12 bases between. This CDR3 has 13 amino acids. The DNA for the CDR3 is TGTGCCAGCAGACAGAGGGGAGTCTACGAGCAGTACTTC. It is translated as CASRQRGVYEQYF. The full variable domain, completed using reference TRBV28 and TRBJ2-7, is DVKVTQSSRYLVKRTGEKVFLECVQDMDHENMFWYRQDPGLGLRLIYFSYDVKMKEKGDIPEGYSVSREKKERFSLILESASTNQTSMYLCASRQRGVYEQYFGPGTRLTVT.

Note on this clonotype: This may come from a read error, since a much larger clone is one base off. This chain links TRBV28 with TRBJ1-1, with TRBD1 as a possible D gene (5 bases). Germline V gives CDR1 MDHEN, CDR2 SYDVKM. Trimming pared 8 bases from V and 3 bases from J, leaving 16 bases between. This CDR3 has 14 amino acids. CDR3 sequence reads: CASCSGTIYTEAFF. CDR3 nucleotides: TGTGCCAGCTGTTCGGGGACGATTTACACTGAAGCTTTCTTT.

In regard to this clonotype: The germline gene is not matched at one end of the junction; a read error may be the cause. V gene TRBV5-1 combines with J gene TRBJ1-5, with D possibly being TRBD1 (5 bases). CDR3 length: 13 residues. Germline lookup yields CDR1 SGHRS and CDR2 YFSETQ. CDR3 sequence reads: CASQQDRNHPQHF. The DNA of the CDR3 is TGCGCCAGCCAACAGGACCGTAATCACCCCCAGCATTTT.

About this clonotype: The junction and the germline gene differ at one end; a read error may be behind it. The chain uses TRBV10-1 and TRBJ2-1; no firm D call. The CDR3 is 12 amino acids. Per germline, CDR1 WNHNN and CDR2 SYGVQD (reference sequence). For the CDR3, the DNA is TGCGCCAGCAGTGGTACCTATAATGAGCAGTTCTTC. Its protein product is CASSGTYNEQFF.

Comment on this clonotype: Given the absence of the conserved phenylalanine or tryptophan at the CDR3 end, a read error is likely. The chain recombines TRBV11-1 with TRBJ2-1; possibly TRBD2 for D (5 bases). The germline V gene encodes CDR1 SGHAT and CDR2 FQDESV (reference sequence). This CDR3 has 13 amino acids. The CDR3 DNA reads TGTACAAGCAGTTACCTTTCCCGGGGTGAGCAGTTCTGC. It specifies CTSSYLSRGEQFC.

This clonotype was observed a handful of times. This chain links TRBV10-1 with TRBJ2-5, with a possible D match to TRBD1 (5 bases). The V and J ends lost 0 bases and 5 bases respectively, with 22 bases between them. In germline, CDR1 is WNHNN, CDR2 SYGVQD (reference sequence). The CDR3 sequence is 18 residues long. CDR3 bases: TGCGCCAGCAGTGAGTCGAGCTACGATAGGTCCCCAGGGGAGACCCAGTACTTC. This encodes CASSESSYDRSPGETQYF.

The CDR3 loop is CSANRDYGYTF. The CDR3 DNA reads TGCAGTGCCAACAGGGACTATGGCTACACCTTC. The genes are TRBV20-1 and TRBJ1-2, with D maybe TRBD1 (6 bases). In germline, CDR1 is DFQATT, CDR2 SNEGSKA (reference sequence). Deletions cut 6 bases from V and 3 bases from J, with 8 bases between. This CDR3 contains 11 residues.